These 32 T cell receptor beta chains were sequenced from one sample in a study of shared T cell receptors in the human thymus. Sequenced by immunoSEQ multiplex PCR; TCRdb stores in-frame clones only, minus some. The sample lists over 650,000 clones, 70% to 90% seen once, with about 0.0094% in the top ten. These data were likewise used in another study, on human thymus T cells.

The material sequenced was thymocytes. These receptors were obtained from a boy under two years old with a congenital heart defect.

As to this clone: This same CDR3 is encoded by further DNA sequences in the sample. The V gene is TRBV6-5, the J gene TRBJ1-5; 9 nucleotides match TRBD1. V lost 6 bases to trimming and J lost 5 bases; unmatched junction nucleotides: 8. Germline lookup yields CDR1 MNHEY and CDR2 SVGAGI. The CDR3 consists of 15 residues. This CDR3 is CASSPGTGTDQPQHF. CDR3 bases: TGTGCCAGCAGCCCCGGGACAGGGACCGATCAGCCCCAGCATTTT.

The rearrangement uses TRBV7-2 and TRBJ2-1; 8 positions agree with TRBD1. The V gene's germline CDR1 is SGHTA and CDR2 FQGNSA. The CDR3 has 17 amino acids. The J segment lost 3 bases and the V segment lost 5 bases, leaving 12 bases of the junction unmatched. CDR3 sequence: CASSPAGRTGRYNEQFF. The CDR3 DNA sequence: TGTGCCAGCAGCCCTGCTGGGCGGACAGGGCGCTACAATGAGCAGTTCTTC. The full variable domain, its missing parts supplied by reference TRBV7-2 and TRBJ2-1, is GAGVSQSPSNKVTEKGKDVELRCDPISGHTALYWYRQSLGQGLEFLIYFQGNSAPDKSGLPSDRFSAERTGGSVSTLTIQRTQQEDSAVYLCASSPAGRTGRYNEQFFGPGTRLTVL.

This chain connects TRBV10-1 to TRBJ1-6; D might be TRBD1 (5 bases). V was pared by 5 bases and J by 9 bases, with 14 bases between. The CDR3 covers 14 residues. The germline V gene encodes CDR1 WNHNN and CDR2 SYGVQD (reference sequence). CDR3 nucleotides: TGCGCCAGCAGTTGGACACCAACCGGTTCACCCCTCCACTTT. Residues: CASSWTPTGSPLHF.

J is TRBJ2-1 and V is TRBV29-1; maybe TRBD2 (6 bases). The CDR3 is made up of 14 amino acids. The germline V and J ends were trimmed by 2 bases and 7 bases, with 15 bases remaining between them. Germline V gene data show CDR1 as SQVTM and CDR2 as ANQGSEA. CDR3 protein: CSVENGGPANEQFF. DNA of the CDR3: TGCAGCGTTGAAAACGGAGGGCCAGCTAATGAGCAGTTCTTC.

This clone occurred once. V is TRBV28 and J is TRBJ1-2; 7 nucleotides match TRBD1. CDR1 and CDR2 from the germline V gene are MDHEN and SYDVKM. CDR3 length: 15 residues. Germline trimming cut 2 bases from V and 2 bases from J; bases unmatched to any gene: 5. CDR3 residues: CASSLGVRGNYGYTF. The CDR3 coding sequence is TGTGCCAGCAGTTTAGGAGTCAGGGGGAACTATGGCTACACCTTC.

The chain combines TRBV30 with TRBJ2-3; TRBD1 agrees at 9 bases. CDR1 and CDR2 (germline): GTSNPN, SVGIG (reference sequence). Germline trimming cut 3 bases from V and 1 base from J; bases unmatched to any gene: 5. The CDR3 runs to 15 residues. CDR3 in amino acids: CAWSENRGRTDTQYF. DNA of the CDR3: TGTGCCTGGAGCGAGAACAGGGGGCGCACAGATACGCAGTATTTT.

The chain employs TRBV6-1 and TRBJ2-7, with D possibly matching TRBD1 (5 bases). This CDR3 is built from 13 residues. Trimming cost V 7 bases and J 5 bases, with 15 bases left between them. The germline CDR1 and CDR2 sequences are MNHNS and SASEGT. CDR3 in DNA: TGTGCCAGCAAAAGGGGTGCGGTGAACGAGCAGTACTTC. Translation gives CASKRGAVNEQYF.

The chain couples TRBV14 to TRBJ2-3; perhaps TRBD2 as D (6 bases). Per the germline V gene, CDR1 is SGHDN and CDR2 is FVKESK. The CDR3 is 15 amino acids. Trimming left V 1 base short and J 8 bases short, with 16 bases between. The chain's CDR3 is CASSQGERVESTQYF. CDR3 nucleotide sequence: TGTGCCAGCAGCCAAGGAGAGCGGGTTGAGTCTACGCAGTATTTT. The full variable domain, completed using reference TRBV14 and TRBJ2-3, is EAGVTQFPSHSVIEKGQTVTLRCDPISGHDNLYWYRRVMGKEIKFLLHFVKESKQDESGMPNNRFLAERTGGTYSTLKVQPAELEDSGVYFCASSQGERVESTQYFGPGTRLTVL.

This clone was detected once. V and J are TRBV4-1 and TRBJ2-1, with D possibly being TRBD2 (7 bases). Per germline, CDR1 MGHRA and CDR2 YSYEKL. Trimming cost V 4 bases and J 4 bases, with 14 bases left between them. CDR3 length equals 15 residues. DNA of the CDR3: TGCGCCAGCAGCCCAGGGAGGGGGAAATACAATGAGCAGTTCTTC. Its protein product is CASSPGRGKYNEQFF.

The chain joins TRBV29-1 to TRBJ1-2; D is unclear. The germline gives CDR1 SQVTM, CDR2 ANQGSEA. V shed 7 bases and J shed 0 bases, with 12 bases lying between them. This CDR3 region has 13 residues. CDR3 DNA sequence: TGCAGCGCTGGACCCGGGGCTAACTATGGCTACACCTTC. Its protein product is CSAGPGANYGYTF.

J is TRBJ2-2 and V is TRBV10-3; possibly TRBD1 for D (6 bases). Germline V lookup: CDR1 ENHRY, CDR2 SYGVKD. This CDR3 spans 17 amino acids. Trimming removed 10 bases from V and 6 bases from J, with 27 bases in between. DNA for the CDR3: TGTGCCACACTAGGCTCCGGGACACCCAGGGGTCCCGGGGAGCTGTTTTTT. This translates into CATLGSGTPRGPGELFF.

The chain links TRBV19 to TRBJ2-1; 10 bases line up with TRBD2. The CDR3 is made up of 17 amino acids. Germline V gene sequence: CDR1 LNHDA, CDR2 SQIVND (reference sequence). V dropped 3 bases and J dropped 0; count of bases not matched to a gene: 5. This CDR3 is CASSMSASGSSYNEQFF. CDR3 sequence (DNA): TGTGCCAGTAGTATGTCGGCTAGCGGGAGCTCCTACAATGAGCAGTTCTTC.

This chain connects TRBV7-2 to TRBJ2-7, with 10 bases lining up with TRBD2. The junction had 11 bases not matched to a gene; V was cut back by 6 bases and J by 3 bases. The CDR3 length is 16 residues. Germline lookup yields CDR1 SGHTA and CDR2 FQGNSA. CDR3 sequence reads: CASRWTSGIKDYEQYF. The CDR3 coding sequence is TGTGCCAGCAGATGGACTAGCGGCATAAAAGACTACGAGCAGTACTTC.

The chain recombines TRBV4-1 with TRBJ2-3; the D gene is possibly TRBD1 (5 bases). Germline V gene sequence: CDR1 MGHRA, CDR2 YSYEKL. CDR3 length: 17 amino acids. Trimming took 5 bases from V and 4 from J, leaving 22 bases between them. The chain's CDR3 is CASSTRCDPGIADTQYF. Here the CDR3 DNA reads TGCGCCAGCAGCACCCGTTGCGACCCAGGGATCGCAGATACGCAGTATTTT.

The genes are TRBV20-1 and TRBJ2-7; D possibly corresponds to TRBD2 (6 bases). Germline loops: CDR1 DFQATT, CDR2 SNEGSKA (reference sequence). The CDR3 is 11 amino acids. V was shortened by 7 bases and J by 11 bases, with 18 bases between the two germline ends. CDR3 residues: CSGGEVGGEYF. CDR3 coding DNA: TGCAGTGGGGGAGAGGTCGGGGGTGAGTACTTC.

This chain joins TRBV30 and TRBJ1-2; D possibly corresponds to TRBD1 (6 bases). Germline CDR1 is GTSNPN and CDR2 is SVGIG (reference sequence). Trimming left V 5 bases short and J 5 bases short, with 21 bases between. CDR3 size: 15 residues. CDR3 nucleotides: TGTGCCTGGCCCTGCGGGCCCAGGGGTTTTTATGGCTACACCTTC. Translation gives CAWPCGPRGFYGYTF.

The chain uses TRBV6-5 and TRBJ2-5; D call uncertain. The ends were cut back, 0 bases at V and 9 bases at J, with 14 bases in the middle. The V gene's germline CDR1 is MNHEY and CDR2 SVGAGI. CDR3 length: 14 residues. Here the CDR3 reads CASSYSKYKSAQYF. For the CDR3, the DNA is TGTGCCAGCAGTTACTCGAAGTATAAGTCGGCCCAGTACTTC.

The V call is TRBV13, the J call TRBJ1-1; maybe TRBD1 (6 bases). Germline assignment: CDR1 PRHDT and CDR2 FYEKMQ (reference sequence). Between the trimmed V and J ends, which lost 3 bases and 1 base, there was a span of 15 bases. CDR3 length: 16 residues. Here the CDR3 DNA reads TGTGCCAGCAGCTTCCACAGGGATGGGACGAACACTGAAGCTTTCTTT. Translating gives CASSFHRDGTNTEAFF.

This clone was observed a handful of times. The rearrangement links TRBV10-3 to TRBJ1-2; D unresolved. V was clipped by 6 bases and J by 6 bases, with 23 bases between them. In germline, CDR1 is ENHRY, CDR2 SYGVKD. This CDR3 spans 16 amino acids. The CDR3 here is CAISPNGGLRRDGYTF. DNA for the CDR3: TGTGCCATCAGCCCCAACGGAGGCCTCCGGAGGGATGGCTACACCTTC.

This clone was picked up one time. A junction boundary mismatches the germline segment, possibly from a read error. Other DNA sequences in this specimen translate into the identical CDR3. V and J are TRBV28 and TRBJ1-2; 8 bases agree with TRBD1. This CDR3 is built from 18 residues. CDR1 is MDHEN, CDR2 SYDVKM, per germline. CDR3 sequence reads: CASSLLVPRTGFNYGYTF. CDR3 DNA: TGTGCTAGCAGTTTATTGGTTCCCAGGACAGGGTTCAACTATGGCTACACCTTC.

The rearrangement uses TRBV7-6 and TRBJ2-7, with D hard to call. CDR1 SGHVS and CDR2 FNYEAQ come from the germline V gene. The CDR3 is 16 amino acids. Between the trimmed V and J ends, which lost 1 base and 2 bases, there was a span of 15 bases. Here the CDR3 reads CASSLEFARYPYEQYF. Written as DNA, the CDR3 is TGTGCCAGCAGCTTAGAGTTTGCCAGGTACCCCTACGAGCAGTACTTC.

The gene calls are TRBV13 and TRBJ2-7; 12 positions agree with TRBD1. There are 15 residues in the CDR3. Trimming removed 5 bases from V and 2 bases from J; junction bases left unmatched: 4. In germline, CDR1 is PRHDT, CDR2 FYEKMQ (reference sequence). The CDR3 spells CASSNRDRGPYEQYF. The CDR3 DNA reads as TGTGCCAGCAGCAACCGGGACAGGGGGCCCTACGAGCAGTACTTC.

This sequence joins TRBV29-1 and TRBJ2-5; a weak D match, TRBD2 (6 bases). CDR3 length equals 18 residues. The V gene's germline CDR1 is SQVTM and CDR2 ANQGSEA. The V gene lost 3 bases and the J gene lost 4 bases, with 27 bases spanning the gap. CDR3: CSVDRQTHGGIGGETQYF. In DNA form, the CDR3 reads TGCAGCGTTGACCGACAGACCCATGGGGGGATCGGGGGAGAGACCCAGTACTTC.

The genes are TRBV4-3 and TRBJ2-5; 8 bases are shared with TRBD2. The CDR3 has 15 amino acids. Germline V lookup: CDR1 LGHNA, CDR2 YSLEER. The V gene end was trimmed by 4 bases and the J gene end by 1 base; junction bases not matched to a gene: 5. The CDR3, as DNA: TGCGCCAGCAGCCCTAGCGGGTCCACCCAAGAGACCCAGTACTTC. Encoded protein: CASSPSGSTQETQYF.

This clone occurred once. The chain combines TRBV6-5 with TRBJ1-6, with 8 bases lining up with TRBD1. Germline values: CDR1 MNHEY, CDR2 SVGAGI. Unmatched junction bases numbered 5, after V lost 6 bases and J lost 7 bases. The CDR3 is made up of 14 amino acids. The CDR3 DNA follows: TGTGCCAGCAGCCCCGACAGGGGAAATTCACCCCTCCACTTT. It encodes CASSPDRGNSPLHF.

V is TRBV30 and J is TRBJ2-1, with 10 positions matching TRBD2. V shed 5 bases, J shed 5 bases, and the junction held 18 bases outside the gene matches. Germline-derived CDR1 and CDR2 are GTSNPN and SVGIG (reference sequence). The CDR3 contains 18 residues. As DNA, the CDR3 is TGTGCCTGGTCAAAGCGGGAGGGCGAAATTACCATAAACAATGAGCAGTTCTTC. It codes for CAWSKREGEITINNEQFF.

The chain combines TRBV14 with TRBJ1-1; no reliable D call. CDR1 is SGHDN, CDR2 FVKESK, per germline. Trimming shortened V by 3 bases and J by 1 base, and 15 bases separated the two germline ends. This CDR3 comprises 16 residues. The CDR3 protein is CASSQTRRHTNTEAFF. The CDR3 region has the DNA TGTGCCAGCAGCCAGACGCGCCGACATACGAACACTGAAGCTTTCTTT.

The CDR3 coding sequence is TGTGCCTGGAGCCCACAGGTTCCCAGCTCTGGGGCCAACGTCCTGACTTTC. This translates into CAWSPQVPSSGANVLTF. The chain employs TRBV30 and TRBJ2-6; possibly TRBD1 for D (5 bases). This CDR3 has 17 amino acids. Germline-derived CDR1 and CDR2 are GTSNPN and SVGIG (reference sequence). Trimming shortened V by 3 bases and J by 0 bases, and 15 bases separated the two germline ends.

In this sample, this clone turned up a few times. The rearrangement joins TRBV5-1 to TRBJ2-2; D perhaps matches TRBD2 (5 bases). Trimming stripped 2 bases from V and 6 bases from J, with 11 bases between. Per the germline V gene, CDR1 is SGHRS and CDR2 is YFSETQ. This CDR3 region has 14 residues. The CDR3 DNA is TGCGCCAGCAGCTTCTCTGCGGGTTCCGGGGAGCTGTTTTTT. Its translation: CASSFSAGSGELFF.

Concerning this clone itself: The same CDR3 is also encoded by other DNA sequences in this sample. The V gene is TRBV30, the J gene TRBJ1-1; weak D call: TRBD1 (5 bases). In germline, CDR1 is GTSNPN, CDR2 SVGIG (reference sequence). The CDR3 contains 14 residues. V gave up 0 bases and J gave up 0 bases, with 8 bases separating them. In DNA, the CDR3 is TGTGCCTGGAGTGTTCGGGGGATGAACACTGAAGCTTTCTTT. Translating it yields CAWSVRGMNTEAFF.

CDR3 nucleotides: TGTGCCAGCAGCCAAGATATAGCAGTCAACTATGGCTACACCTTC. Its protein is CASSQDIAVNYGYTF. The chain combines TRBV4-2 with TRBJ1-2; D remains ambiguous. The germline CDR1 and CDR2 sequences are LGHNA and YNFKEQ. Trimming removed 0 bases at V and 2 bases at J, with 10 bases between. This CDR3 has 15 amino acids.

This clone was detected once. This sequence joins TRBV19 and TRBJ2-2, with TRBD2 matching over 7 bases. The germline V gene encodes CDR1 LNHDA and CDR2 SQIVND (reference sequence). The CDR3 length is 17 residues. J was trimmed by 6 bases and V by 5 bases; bases with no gene match: 15. The CDR3 loop is CASSLRGGNRPPGELFF. The CDR3 nucleotides are TGTGCCAGTAGTCTTCGCGGGGGAAACCGGCCCCCCGGGGAGCTGTTTTTT.